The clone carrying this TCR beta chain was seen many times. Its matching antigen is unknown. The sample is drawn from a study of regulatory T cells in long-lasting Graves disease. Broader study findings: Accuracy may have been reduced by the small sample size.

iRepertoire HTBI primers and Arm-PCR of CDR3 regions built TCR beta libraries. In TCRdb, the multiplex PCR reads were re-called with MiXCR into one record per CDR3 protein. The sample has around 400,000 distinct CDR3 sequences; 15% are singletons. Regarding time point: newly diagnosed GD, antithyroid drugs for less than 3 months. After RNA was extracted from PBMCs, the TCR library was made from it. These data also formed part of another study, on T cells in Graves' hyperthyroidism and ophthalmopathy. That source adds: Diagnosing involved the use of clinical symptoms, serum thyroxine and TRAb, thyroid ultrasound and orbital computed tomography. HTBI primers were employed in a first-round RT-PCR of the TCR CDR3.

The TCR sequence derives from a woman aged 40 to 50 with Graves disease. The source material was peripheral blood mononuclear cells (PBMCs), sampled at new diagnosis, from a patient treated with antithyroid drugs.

The CDR3 DNA reads TGTGCCAGTAGTATTGGACAGGGGGACTACAATGAGCAGTTCTTC. Translated, it gives CASSIGQGDYNEQFF. The V gene is TRBV19, the J gene TRBJ2-1, with 10 bases identical to TRBD1. The ends lost 3 bases at V and 3 bases at J; junction bases unmatched: 2. This CDR3 has 15 residues. Germline V gene sequence: CDR1 LNHDA, CDR2 SQIVND (reference sequence).